The entry that follows covers one T cell receptor (beta chain) sequence. Its antigen has not been determined. The sample holds no much larger clone one base away, and base qualities are not on file. The sample originates from a study of blood T cell repertoires in COVID-19 (dated by TCRdb to 2020 to 2022). Regarding the research as a whole: The collaborator samples originated in the United States, Italy and Spain and spanned the acute and convalescent phases of COVID-19. Where HLA class I and class II types were available, the types were taken from metadata supplied by the sample provider, not from assay-based typing. The material from the prospective study consisted of cDNA or gDNA derived from T cells, B-cell-depleted T cells, or PBMCs. The repertoires were made available in a free public database intended to serve as a resource for research on the immune response to SARS-CoV-2. Samples came from the ongoing ImmuneRACE study (first 160 participants) plus 1,254 subjects from 6 global collaborators. A de-identified subject ID, COVID-19 status, age in years and sex were almost always included in the sample metadata. Deeply sampled blood TCRbeta repertoires from subjects exposed to, actively infected with, or recovered from COVID-19 were included in the dataset. General conclusions and limits of the study: The amount of clinical and demographic metadata varied by source and participant and was provided uncurated.

The immunoSEQ Assay, a bias-controlled multiplex PCR, was used to amplify TCRbeta CDR3 regions from genomic DNA. Per the original workflow: The number of nucleated cells in each sample was estimated from the amplification of reference gene primers within the assay. To quantify the absolute abundance of each unique TCRbeta CDR3 rearrangement, sequence reads were collapsed and filtered. Productive Simpson clonality was computed per sample as the square root of Simpson's diversity index over productive rearrangements. TCRdb stores this immuneACCESS table with in-frame sequences only. Part of the clones is absent; in the studies checked, under half of the shortfall reflects unresolved V genes, and no reason is known for the rest. The D gene and trimming were derived from the DNA, and the V and J assignments and clone size from that table. The sample contains about 280,000 clones, around 90% of them found a single time. The ten largest clones capture 9.4% of the sample.

The collaborating institutions used their own protocols to collect whole blood in K2EDTA tubes. Collaborator samples were shipped for TCRbeta analysis as frozen whole blood, isolated PBMCs, or DNA extracted from either sample type. The sequence was obtained from a man younger than 30 with active or convalescent COVID-19. Sample: peripheral blood.

The CDR3 has the sequence CASSELDSLYQPQHF. The base sequence is TGTGCCAGCAGTGAATTGGACAGCCTATATCAGCCCCAGCATTTT. Rearrangement joined TRBV2 to TRBJ1-5, and possibly TRBD1, on 6 matching bases. The germline V gene gives CDR1 as SNHLY and CDR2 as FYNNEI. V loses 2 bases of germline sequence and J loses 5 bases, and the interval between the two ends is 13 bases. The CDR3 runs 15 amino acids, cysteine and phenylalanine included. CDR3 DNA only is kept here, 45 bases in frame from base 1.